The table lists the clone carrying this TCR beta chain with a few counts. This record belongs to a study of cytomegalovirus exposure and HLA in healthy donors. Germline lookup yields CDR1 KGHSH and CDR2 LQKENI. This CDR3 is built from 14 residues. V lost 6 bases to trimming and J lost 3 bases, with 14 bases between them. Each donor's status was that of a healthy bone marrow donor. The PCR had 60 Vbeta and 13 Jbeta primers. The protocol was immunoSEQ multiplex PCR, while the TCRdb copy is restricted to in-frame clones and leaves out a portion. Among 110,000 or so clones listed, about 80% were seen once.

The chain combines TRBV18 with TRBJ1-1; tentative D call: TRBD1 (5 bases). The sample was PBMCs. This TCR was recovered from a human donor in good health. DNA for the CDR3: TGTGCCAGCTCCCCGGACGGACAAGACACTGAAGCTTTCTTT. Translated: CASSPDGQDTEAFF.